This T cell receptor (beta chain) was sequenced in a study of control samples from healthy donors and cancer patients. The germline V gene encodes CDR1 LNHNV and CDR2 YYDKDF (reference sequence). The CDR3 length is 16 residues. Trimming left V 5 bases short and J 4 bases short, with 21 bases between. The protocol was immunoSEQ multiplex PCR, while the TCRdb copy is restricted to in-frame clones and leaves out a portion. The sample lists about 160,000 clones, 80% to 95% seen once, with 0.68% in the top ten. The sequence came from a woman in her twenties or thirties in good health. V and J are TRBV15 and TRBJ2-7; TRBD2 is a possible D gene (7 bases). The specimen was blood. The CDR3 region is CATSSQGISGSYEQYF. The CDR3 DNA follows: TGTGCCACCAGCTCCCAGGGGATTAGCGGGTCTTACGAGCAGTACTTC. Full variable domain (remainder filled in from reference TRBV15 and TRBJ2-7): DAMVIQNPRYQVTQFGKPVTLSCSQTLNHNVMYWYQQKSSQAPKLLFHYYDKDFNNEADTPDNFQSRRPNTSFCFLDIRSPGLGDTAMYLCATSSQGISGSYEQYFGPGTRLTVT.